The clone carrying this TCR beta chain was seen a handful of times. Some clones are missing from TCRdb's copy, which holds only in-frame ones; the method was immunoSEQ multiplex PCR. This sample carries about 36,000 clones, approximately 70% of them seen once, and the ten largest clones take around an eighth. Exposure to brentuximab vedotin varied, and each patient had relapsed following autologous stem cell transplantation. This record belongs to a study of PD-1 blockade in classical Hodgkin lymphoma. The clonotype was recovered from a human donor with classical Hodgkin lymphoma. The sample here was peripheral blood mononuclear cells (PBMCs), taken before the second cycle of nivolumab.

DNA of the CDR3: TGCAGCGTCATGGGAGGCCCCGGTGGCTACACCTTC. Translating gives CSVMGGPGGYTF. V is TRBV29-1 and J is TRBJ1-2; D gene uncertain. In germline, CDR1 is SQVTM, CDR2 ANQGSEA. V shed 6 bases and J shed 7 bases, with 15 bases lying between them. The CDR3 contains 12 residues.